The TCR beta chain under discussion was sequenced for a study of neurological immune-mediated disorders (dated by TCRdb to about 2019). As for the study more broadly: Of the approximately 34 multiple sclerosis patients, approximately 31 had relapsing-remitting MS and 3 had secondary progressive MS. The study compared peripheral blood TCR-beta repertoires of HTLV-I-associated myelopathy (HAM/TSP) patients, multiple sclerosis patients and healthy controls using UMI-based sequencing. The 100 to 110 TCR-beta libraries covered PBMC samples along with longitudinal samples, technical triplicates, and paired sorted CD4+ and CD8+ T-cell subsets. The cohort comprised 68 subjects: around 15 HAM/TSP patients, approximately 34 multiple sclerosis patients and approximately 20 healthy controls.

This clonotype was counted at least ten times. No antigen is known for it. Base-call qualities are not available, and no considerably larger clone is one nucleotide away. For the sorted-subset TCR libraries, the starting material was around 1 million sorted CD4+ or CD8+ T cells. The multiple sclerosis patients were enrolled in a US clinical protocol that used magnetic resonance imaging to evaluate disease progression. Peripheral blood underwent Ficoll-Hypaque density gradient centrifugation to isolate PBMCs, which were then cryopreserved in liquid nitrogen. The study also sequenced paired sorted CD4+ and CD8+ subsets from healthy controls, HAM/TSP patients and MS patients. Summary of the overall study and its limitations: No clinical or MRI features were associated with the MS cluster, and the authors said that larger cohorts are needed. Repertoires from 18 of 34 MS patients were grouped by phylogenetic analysis into a cluster of related CDR3 sequences, suggesting a possible repertoire-level signature. No identical CDR3 amino acid sequences were found to be shared among expanded clones across subjects, suggesting that TCR-beta repertoires were private in all groups. The highest TCR clonal expansion was observed in HAM/TSP patients, whereas the lowest was observed in MS patients, even when compared with healthy controls.

To synthesize cDNA, template-switch 5'RACE was performed with a primer carrying a 10-nucleotide random unique molecular identifier so that each TCR transcript was tagged. Over 180 million TCR-beta sequences, covering 15-18 subjects, were produced in each sequencing run. The RNeasy kit was used to extract total RNA. The KAPA Real-time Library Amplification kit was used to amplify TCR-beta VDJ regions with primers targeting the TCR constant region and the 5'RACE anchor. Sample indexes and Illumina adaptors were added in a first PCR, after which library yield was increased in a second PCR. After Ampure bead purification, the roughly 650 bp TCR product was size-selected on a 2% E-gel SizeSelection system. Before pooling, library quality was checked on a Bioanalyzer, concentration was measured with Qubit, and libraries were quantified with the Kapa Library Quantification kit. Paired-end 2 x 150 bp sequencing of the libraries was performed on an Illumina HiSeq 2500. To increase sequence diversity, roughly 24-32% phiX was spiked into each library pool. The original pipeline was this. Quality-filtered reads were processed with the UMI-based MiGEC pipeline, and over 90% of raw TCR sequences were removed by the MiGEC pipeline during error correction. IMGT germline references were used for aligning VDJ genes, and each clonotype was defined as a unique CDR3 amino acid sequence together with its V-J genes. VDJtools evaluated clonal expansion, Shannon diversity and CDR3 relatedness (CalcPairwiseDistances, ClusterSamples); CLCbio workbench built phylogenetic trees. Using coefficient-of-variation modelling across technical triplicates, the study counted a clone as expanded if it had at least 8 unique UMIs. TCRdb trimmed the raw reads at Q25, called clones with MiXCR and kept productive beta chains. Identical CDR3 proteins give one entry, which carries the most common genes and DNA. V and J calls and clone size were set by TCRdb, not the authors. The sample yields roughly 9,800 distinct CDR3 sequences; about 23% were counted once. The ten largest make up approximately 13% of the sample.

V is shortened by 4 bases, J by 5 bases, and the region joining them spans 8 bases. Counted from cysteine to phenylalanine, this CDR3 has 12 amino acids. Only the CDR3 part of the read is kept: 36 bases, read in frame from the first base. CDR1 and CDR2 are read off the germline V gene as SGHDT and YYEEEE. The chain employs TRBV5-6 and TRBJ2-3; no D gene is confidently identified. The sequencing input was CD8+ T cells from blood. This TCR was sampled from a woman aged 40 to 49 with multiple sclerosis. The base sequence is TGTGCCAGCAGCCCCCCAGGAGATACGCAGTATTTT. It codes for CASSPPGDTQYF.